The clone carrying this T cell receptor beta chain was seen once. Original analysis: The assay estimated nucleated cells by amplifying reference gene primers. Using immunoSEQ multiplex PCR, the repertoire was profiled, and TCRdb retains in-frame clones only, with some absent. The V and J calls and clone size are taken from that table; D and trimming were inferred from the DNA. The table includes roughly 86,000 clones, around 81% detected once. This entry belongs to a study of blood T cell repertoires in COVID-19. Study at large: The samples span acute and convalescent COVID-19 from the United States, Italy and Spain.

V was clipped by 3 bases and J by 3 bases; unmatched bases: 9. Germline-derived CDR1 and CDR2 are DFQATT and SNEGSKA (reference sequence). CDR3 length: 16 amino acids. Material for sequencing was peripheral blood. The chain couples TRBV20-1 to TRBJ2-1; 9 bases are a match to TRBD2. The sequence derives from a woman in her sixties or seventies with acute or convalescent COVID-19. As DNA, the CDR3 is TGCAGTGCTAGTTCAGGGCTAGCGGGGAGCTACAATGAGCAGTTCTTC. Its translation is CSASSGLAGSYNEQFF.